This is a list of T cell receptor beta chains from one sample in a study of blood T cell repertoires in COVID-19. Generated by immunoSEQ multiplex PCR, the TCRdb table keeps only in-frame clones and is missing some. The table lists about 310,000 clones, roughly 90% of them singletons, with about a tenth in the top ten. Sequenced material: PBMCs or T cells enriched from blood (not recorded which). Receptors originate from a woman aged 25 to 45 who had recovered from COVID-19. CDR3s include the opening cysteine and the closing phenylalanine or tryptophan. The D gene is left open where the match is weak. Clone size appears in some rows only: once, few, many, or a class for an expanded clone.

j_call clone_size d_call v_call cdr3_aa cdr3_nt
TRBJ1-5 NA NA TRBV6-5 CASSIQGSTQPQHF TGTGCCAGCAGTATCCAGGGGAGTACTCAGCCCCAGCATTTT
TRBJ2-1 NA TRBD2 TRBV3-1/TRBV3-2 CASSYPSGRDNEQFF TGTGCCAGCAGCTACCCAAGCGGGAGGGACAATGAGCAGTTCTTC
TRBJ1-1 once NA TRBV5-1 CASSTGMNTEAFF TGCGCCAGCAGCACAGGGATGAACACTGAAGCTTTCTTT
TRBJ1-4 NA TRBD1 TRBV10-1 CASSPGTGREKLFF TGCGCCAGCAGCCCCGGGACAGGGAGAGAAAAACTGTTTTTT
TRBJ2-1 NA NA TRBV5-1 CASSLAGGAENEQFF TGCGCCAGCAGCTTGGCGGGCGGGGCCGAGAATGAGCAGTTCTTC
TRBJ2-3 NA NA TRBV2 CASTAGGYSSTDTQYF TGTGCCAGCACTGCTGGAGGGTACTCAAGCACAGATACGCAGTATTTT
TRBJ1-1 once NA TRBV28 CASGLGARGTEAFF TGTGCCAGCGGGTTGGGGGCGCGAGGGACTGAAGCTTTCTTT
TRBJ2-2 few NA TRBV5-1 CASSLLAARGTGELFF TGCGCCAGCAGCTTACTAGCAGCCCGAGGCACCGGGGAGCTGTTTTTT
TRBJ2-1 NA TRBD2 TRBV11-3 CASSLGSGRAGSGSYNEQFF TGTGCCAGCAGCCTAGGTAGCGGGAGGGCCGGATCGGGCTCCTACAATGAGCAGTTCTTC
TRBJ1-2 NA NA TRBV14 CASSRVQGLGYTF TGTGCCAGCAGCCGAGTACAGGGTCTGGGCTACACCTTC